This T cell receptor (beta chain) was identified during a study of blood T cell repertoires in COVID-19. Study-level background: Acute and convalescent COVID-19 specimens originated in the United States, Italy and Spain.

In the study's own analysis: Scientists estimated how many nucleated cells there were by amplifying reference gene primers. Sequencing used immunoSEQ multiplex PCR; TCRdb keeps in-frame clones, though not all of them. V and J calls and clone size are those listed in that table; D and trimming were worked out from the DNA. This sample yields 230,000 or so clones, of which almost 90% are seen a single time; approximately 2.1% belongs to the top ten. The CDR3 has 12 residues. Trimming cost V 1 base and J 9 bases, with 9 bases left between them. Per the germline V gene, CDR1 is SEHNR and CDR2 is FQNEAQ (reference sequence). It was during active infection that Seattle patients were enrolled and then longitudinally followed.

The source of this sequence is a woman in her sixties with COVID-19, enrolled during active disease. Sequencing used peripheral blood. J is TRBJ1-1 and V is TRBV7-9; no clear D gene. The CDR3 DNA reads TGTGCCAGCAGCTTAGGTCCCTATAAAGCTTTCTTT. Protein: CASSLGPYKAFF.